The 10 T cell receptor beta chains in this list originate from one sample, sequenced in a study of blood T cell repertoires in COVID-19. TCRdb's copy holds only in-frame clones and misses some; the assay was immunoSEQ multiplex PCR. The table lists approximately 91,000 clones, nearly 90% of them singletons. The sequenced sample was peripheral blood. The receptor source for this set is a man in his sixties or seventies with acute or convalescent COVID-19.

V gene TRBV3-1 (or the pseudogene TRBV3-2) combines with J gene TRBJ2-3; 7 positions match TRBD2. The ends lost 0 bases at V and 6 bases at J; junction bases unmatched: 12. The CDR3 length is 17 residues. CDR1 is LGHDT, CDR2 YNNKEL, per germline (reference sequence). The CDR3 bases are TGTGCCAGCAGCCAAGATTTCACAGCGGGGCGGGGGGATACGCAGTATTTT. It codes for CASSQDFTAGRGDTQYF.

The chain is built from TRBV9 and TRBJ2-7; perhaps TRBD2 as D (5 bases). Germline V gene sequence: CDR1 SGDLS, CDR2 YYNGEE. CDR3 size: 14 residues. V lost 3 bases and J lost 0, with 10 bases in between. CDR3 bases: TGTGCCAGCAGCGCGGATGGGAGCTCCTACGAGCAGTACTTC. Translating it yields CASSADGSSYEQYF.

This clone was seen a single time. The chain recombines TRBV28 with TRBJ1-2; the D is unclear. CDR3 length equals 14 residues. The V end lost 1 base, the J end lost 8 bases, and 14 bases lay between the germline ends. Looked up from germline, CDR1 is MDHEN and CDR2 is SYDVKM. CDR3 nucleotide sequence: TGTGCCAGCAGTTTATTGGGCATCGAAGAGGGCTACACCTTC. It codes for CASSLLGIEEGYTF.

V is TRBV2 and J is TRBJ2-2; the D is unclear. This CDR3 spans 15 amino acids. The germline V gene encodes CDR1 SNHLY and CDR2 FYNNEI. Trimming stripped 5 bases from V and 0 bases from J, with 10 bases between. The CDR3 coding sequence is TGTGCCAGCAGTTCAGAAACCACGAACACCGGGGAGCTGTTTTTT. It translates to CASSSETTNTGELFF.

The genes are TRBV2 and TRBJ1-2; D may be TRBD1 (6 bases). Germline-derived CDR1 and CDR2 are SNHLY and FYNNEI. The V and J ends lost 1 base and 7 bases respectively, with 13 bases between them. The CDR3 spans 14 residues. CDR3 amino acids: CASSEEAGVGGYTF. The CDR3 region has the DNA TGTGCCAGCAGTGAAGAAGCAGGGGTAGGTGGCTACACCTTC.

J is TRBJ2-1 and V is TRBV28, with TRBD2 matching over 9 bases. The CDR3 length is 16 residues. V lost 5 bases to trimming and J lost 6 bases; unmatched junction nucleotides: 11. Germline V CDR1 and CDR2: MDHEN, SYDVKM. The CDR3 DNA reads TGTGCCAGCAGTCTGACTAGCGGAGGGGGTTTCAATGAGCAGTTCTTC. Translation: CASSLTSGGGFNEQFF.

CDR3 in DNA: TGTGCCAGCAGCAGACAGGGTCGACGATTCGAGCAGTACTTC. As protein: CASSRQGRRFEQYF. The V gene is TRBV11-2, the J gene TRBJ2-7, with 7 bases that match TRBD1. Looked up from germline, CDR1 is SGHAT and CDR2 is FQNNGV. Trimming took 5 bases from V and 6 from J; bases not matched to a gene: 10. This CDR3 contains 14 residues.

V usage is TRBV7-2 and J usage is TRBJ2-3; 8 nucleotides align to TRBD2. Trimming at V came to 10 bases and at J to 14 bases, leaving 14 bases not matched to a gene. Germline V gene lookup returns CDR1 SGHTA and CDR2 FQGNSA. This CDR3 contains 12 residues. This chain's CDR3 is CATGKERGPVYF. CDR3 in DNA: TGTGCCACCGGGAAAGAGCGGGGGCCCGTGTATTTT.

This rearrangement joins TRBV5-5 to TRBJ1-2; D unresolved. Germline V gene sequence: CDR1 SGHKS, CDR2 YYEKEE (reference sequence). CDR3 length equals 13 residues. Trimming took off 4 bases at V and 3 bases at J, with 10 bases between the two ends. CDR3 sequence (DNA): TGTGCCAGCAGCACCGAGTTGGACTATGGCTACACCTTC. As protein: CASSTELDYGYTF.

The chain has TRBV21-1 and TRBJ1-5; the D call TRBD1 from the table was never checked on the DNA. TRBV21-1 corresponds to a pseudogene. There are 15 residues in the CDR3. The CDR3 spells CASSKWQGLDQPQHF. CDR3 nucleotides: TGTGCCAGCAGCAAATGGCAGGGTCTTGATCAGCCCCAGCATTTT.